The entry below gives a single T cell receptor beta chain sequence along with its context. Its specificity is not known. J gave up 1 base and V 6 bases, and 2 bases lay outside the gene matches. Germline V lookup: CDR1 SNHLY, CDR2 FYNNEI. The CDR3 spans 13 residues. This specimen comes from a study of cytomegalovirus exposure and HLA in healthy donors. In the PCR, 60 Vbeta and 13 Jbeta primers were used. Clones were read by immunoSEQ multiplex PCR, and TCRdb kept only the in-frame ones, dropping some. Of over 150,000 clones detected, around 78% appear once; the ten largest clones hold around 14%. Study-wide results and limits: Reported findings show TCR beta sequences accurately forecast HLA-A and HLA-B alleles in most subjects.

J is TRBJ2-5 and V is TRBV2; 7 nucleotides agree with TRBD1. Source material: PBMCs. This receptor was identified in a woman in her 50s in good health and CMV-seropositive. DNA for the CDR3: TGTGCCAGCAGCAACAGGGGCCAAGAGACCCAGTACTTC. Translated: CASSNRGQETQYF.